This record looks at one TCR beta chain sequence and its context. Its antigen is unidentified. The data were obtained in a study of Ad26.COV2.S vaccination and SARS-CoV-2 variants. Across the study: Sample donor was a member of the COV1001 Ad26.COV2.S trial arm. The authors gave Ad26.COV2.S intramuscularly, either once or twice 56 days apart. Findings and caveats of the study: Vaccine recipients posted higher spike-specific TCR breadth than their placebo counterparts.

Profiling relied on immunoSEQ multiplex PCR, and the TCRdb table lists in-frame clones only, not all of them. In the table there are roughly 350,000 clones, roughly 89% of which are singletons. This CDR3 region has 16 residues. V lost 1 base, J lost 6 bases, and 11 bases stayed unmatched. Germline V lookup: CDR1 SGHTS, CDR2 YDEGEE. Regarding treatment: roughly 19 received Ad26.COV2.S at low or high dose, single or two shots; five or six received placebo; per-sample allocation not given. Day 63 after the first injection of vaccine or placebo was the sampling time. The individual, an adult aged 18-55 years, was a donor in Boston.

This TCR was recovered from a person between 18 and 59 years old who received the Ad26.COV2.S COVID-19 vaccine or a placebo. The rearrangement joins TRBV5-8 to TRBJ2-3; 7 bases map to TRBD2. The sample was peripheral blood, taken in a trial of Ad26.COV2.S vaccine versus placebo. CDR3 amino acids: CASSLLIYGGGDTQYF. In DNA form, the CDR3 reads TGTGCCAGCAGCTTGCTTATATACGGGGGAGGGGATACGCAGTATTTT.